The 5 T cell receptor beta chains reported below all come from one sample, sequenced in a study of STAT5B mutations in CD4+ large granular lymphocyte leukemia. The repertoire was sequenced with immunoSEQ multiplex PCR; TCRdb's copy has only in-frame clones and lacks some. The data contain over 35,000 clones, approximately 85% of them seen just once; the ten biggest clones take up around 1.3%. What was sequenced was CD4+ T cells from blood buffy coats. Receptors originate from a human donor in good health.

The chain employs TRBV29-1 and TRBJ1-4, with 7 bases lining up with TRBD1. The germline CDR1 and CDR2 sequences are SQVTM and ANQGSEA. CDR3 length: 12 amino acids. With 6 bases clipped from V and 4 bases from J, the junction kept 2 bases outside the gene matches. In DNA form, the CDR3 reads TGCAGCGTCCGACAGGGTAATGAAAAACTGTTTTTT. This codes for CSVRQGNEKLFF.

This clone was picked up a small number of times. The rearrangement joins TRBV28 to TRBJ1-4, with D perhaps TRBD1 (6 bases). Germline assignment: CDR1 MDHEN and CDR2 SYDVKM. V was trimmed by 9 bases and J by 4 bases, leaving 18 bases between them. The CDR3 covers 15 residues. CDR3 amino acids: CASWGQGRGNEKLFF. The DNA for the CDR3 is TGTGCCAGTTGGGGCCAGGGGCGTGGTAATGAAAAACTGTTTTTT.

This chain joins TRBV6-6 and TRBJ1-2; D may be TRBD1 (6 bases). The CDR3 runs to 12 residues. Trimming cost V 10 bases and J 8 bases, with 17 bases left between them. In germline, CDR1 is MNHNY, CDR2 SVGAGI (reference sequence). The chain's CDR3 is CAILDRASGYTF. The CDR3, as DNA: TGTGCCATTCTGGACAGAGCATCGGGCTACACCTTC.

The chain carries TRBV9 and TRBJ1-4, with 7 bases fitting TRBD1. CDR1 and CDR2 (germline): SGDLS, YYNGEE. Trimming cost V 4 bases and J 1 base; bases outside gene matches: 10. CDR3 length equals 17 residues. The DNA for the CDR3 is TGTGCCAGCAGCAGAAGACAGGGAATCGTAACTAATGAAAAACTGTTTTTT. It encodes CASSRRQGIVTNEKLFF.

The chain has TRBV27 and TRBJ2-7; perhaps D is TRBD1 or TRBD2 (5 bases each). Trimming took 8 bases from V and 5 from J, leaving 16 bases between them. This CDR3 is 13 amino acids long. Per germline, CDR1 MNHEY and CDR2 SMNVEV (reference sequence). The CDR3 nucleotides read TGTGCCAGCGGCAGGCAGGGAGAGGACGAGCAGTACTTC. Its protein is CASGRQGEDEQYF.